This entry concerns a single T cell receptor beta chain. As yet, its antigen is unknown. These data belong to a study of beta chain features in type 1 diabetes. The study's findings and limits: Cells with high TCR expression could be over-represented by cDNA sequencing. Across all four CD4+ subsets, people with type 1 diabetes showed modestly shorter TCRB CDR3s.

The junction had 2 bases not matched to a gene; V was cut back by 0 bases and J by 3 bases. The CDR3 contains 15 residues. Per germline, CDR1 SGHRS and CDR2 YFSETQ. The authors reverse transcribed all of the isolated RNA, so sequencing captured expressed TCRB transcripts. Some clones are missing from TCRdb's copy, which holds only in-frame ones; the method was immunoSEQ multiplex PCR. The sample holds roughly 250,000 clones, roughly 22% seen once. Heparinised blood was drawn once per donor, averaging around 120 mL. Sorting based on CD45RO/CCR7/CD25/CD127/CD95/CD27 separated CD4+ naive, central memory, regulatory and stem cell-like memory cells.

Material for sequencing was naive CD4+ T cells from blood. The TCR comes from a woman in her thirties or forties with type 1 diabetes. The chain employs TRBV5-1 and TRBJ1-5; 8 bases are a match to TRBD1. The CDR3 bases are TGCGCCAGCAGCTTGGAACAGGGGGACAATCAGCCCCAGCATTTT. Translated: CASSLEQGDNQPQHF.